These 29 T cell receptor beta chains share one sample of origin, sequenced in a study of T cell responses to AZD1222 COVID-19 vaccine. The assay was immunoSEQ multiplex PCR, and TCRdb's table has in-frame clones only and misses some. The table records about 100,000 clones, about 87% of them present only once. Source: peripheral blood, taken on day 0 of AZD1222 vaccination. These TCRs come from an adult in good health.

The V gene is TRBV5-8, the J gene TRBJ2-7; no clear D. The CDR3 is 13 residues long. Germline-derived CDR1 and CDR2 are SGHTS and YDEGEE. V dropped 5 bases and J dropped 0 bases, with 9 bases sitting between them. The CDR3 region has the DNA TGTGCCAGCAGACAGAGGATCTCCTACGAGCAGTACTTC. Translated: CASRQRISYEQYF.

The chain employs TRBV3-1 (or the pseudogene TRBV3-2) and TRBJ2-2; 12 bases match TRBD2. Germline-derived CDR1 and CDR2 are LGHDT and YNNKEL (reference sequence). This CDR3 is built from 17 residues. Germline trimming cut 0 bases from V and 5 bases from J; bases unmatched to any gene: 4. CDR3 residues: CASSQEVGTSGTGELFF. The CDR3, as DNA: TGTGCCAGCAGCCAAGAGGTCGGGACTAGCGGGACCGGGGAGCTGTTTTTT.

The chain recombines TRBV6-5 with TRBJ1-1; D gene unclear. The CDR3 length is 14 residues. The germline gives CDR1 MNHEY, CDR2 SVGAGI. Trimming stripped 0 bases from V and 1 base from J, with 6 bases between. In DNA form, the CDR3 reads TGTGCCAGCAGTTACTCGATGACGAACACTGAAGCTTTCTTT. Its translation: CASSYSMTNTEAFF.

J is TRBJ2-7 and V is TRBV27; possible D gene TRBD2, 6 bases. Germline CDR1 MNHEY, CDR2 SMNVEV (reference sequence). This CDR3 contains 13 residues. With 5 bases removed from V and 7 bases from J, the gap between germline ends came to 15 bases. The CDR3 protein is CASSPRTAGEQYF. The CDR3 region has the DNA TGTGCCAGCAGTCCACGGACCGCGGGGGAGCAGTACTTC.

V gene TRBV4-3 combines with J gene TRBJ1-5; weak D call: TRBD1 (5 bases). Trimming left V 4 bases short and J 5 bases short, with 15 bases between. CDR1 LGHNA and CDR2 YSLEER come from the germline V gene. CDR3 length: 15 residues. CDR3 sequence reads: CASSPSSAGDQPQHF. The CDR3 bases are TGCGCCAGCAGCCCGAGCTCGGCGGGGGATCAGCCCCAGCATTTT.

J is TRBJ2-2 and V is TRBV5-1, with D unresolved. V shed 0 bases and J shed 5 bases, with 5 bases lying between them. The CDR3 spans 13 residues. Looked up from germline, CDR1 is SGHRS and CDR2 is YFSETQ. As DNA, the CDR3 is TGCGCCAGCAGCTTGGCTGGGACCGGGGAGCTGTTTTTT. This gives the protein CASSLAGTGELFF.

This chain uses TRBV24-1 with TRBJ1-2; no firm D call. Deletions cut 3 bases from V and 1 base from J, with 8 bases between. The CDR3 totals 14 residues. Per the germline V gene, CDR1 is KGHDR and CDR2 is SFDVKD. The CDR3 reads CATSDPFFNYGYTF. The CDR3 DNA follows: TGTGCCACCAGTGATCCCTTCTTTAACTATGGCTACACCTTC.

This chain joins TRBV27 and TRBJ1-1; no reliable D call. This CDR3 has 15 residues. Deletions cut 3 bases from V and 2 bases from J, with 13 bases between. In germline, CDR1 is MNHEY, CDR2 SMNVEV (reference sequence). The CDR3 spells CASSFWGDINTEAFF. As DNA, the CDR3 is TGTGCCAGCAGTTTCTGGGGTGACATCAACACTGAAGCTTTCTTT.

This chain connects TRBV25-1 to TRBJ2-7, with D unclear. This CDR3 has 12 residues. Germline lookup yields CDR1 MGHDK and CDR2 SYGVNS. V lost 0 bases and J 4 bases, leaving 4 bases between the germline ends. CDR3: CASSEYIYEQYF. The CDR3, as DNA: TGTGCCAGCAGTGAATATATATACGAGCAGTACTTC.

The chain links TRBV28 to TRBJ1-3, with TRBD1 matching 10 bases. Germline CDR1 is MDHEN and CDR2 is SYDVKM. The length of the CDR3 is 15 residues. The J segment lost 8 bases and the V segment lost 6 bases, leaving 10 bases of the junction unmatched. The CDR3 region is CASREGQGKGDTIYF. The CDR3 DNA follows: TGTGCCAGCAGGGAGGGACAGGGGAAGGGGGACACCATATATTTT.

A few counts support this clone. This chain uses TRBV4-1 with TRBJ1-2, with unresolved D. The germline gives CDR1 MGHRA, CDR2 YSYEKL. Trimming removed 2 bases at V and 3 bases at J, with 10 bases between. CDR3 length: 14 residues. The CDR3 reads CASSQRTVDYGYTF. For the CDR3, the DNA is TGCGCCAGCAGCCAAAGGACGGTGGACTATGGCTACACCTTC.

The chain uses TRBV19 and TRBJ1-6; D is unresolved. Germline V gives CDR1 LNHDA, CDR2 SQIVND (reference sequence). This CDR3 is 15 amino acids long. Trimming took 7 bases from V and 1 from J, leaving 11 bases between them. This chain's CDR3 is CASIRSPSYNSPLHF. In DNA form, the CDR3 reads TGTGCCAGTATCCGGAGTCCTTCCTATAATTCACCCCTCCACTTT.

The chain links TRBV5-1 to TRBJ2-7; possible D gene TRBD1, 6 bases. The CDR3 is 14 residues long. The ends were cut back, 0 bases at V and 1 base at J, with 8 bases in the middle. The germline V gene encodes CDR1 SGHRS and CDR2 YFSETQ. The CDR3 DNA reads TGCGCCAGCAGCTTGGGGACAGAATCCTACGAGCAGTACTTC. It encodes CASSLGTESYEQYF.

This clone was seen just once. V gene TRBV19 combines with J gene TRBJ2-1; D possibly corresponds to TRBD2 (6 bases). The CDR3 sequence is 15 residues long. Germline V CDR1 and CDR2: LNHDA, SQIVND (reference sequence). Trimming left V 6 bases short and J 3 bases short, with 15 bases between. CDR3 DNA: TGTGCCAGTAGACCGCCGGGACTCAGCTACAATGAGCAGTTCTTC. It codes for CASRPPGLSYNEQFF.

CDR3 loop: CASSLRGAVGTGELFF. The CDR3 region has the DNA TGTGCCAGCAGCCTAAGAGGGGCTGTGGGCACCGGGGAGCTGTTTTTT. The V call is TRBV27, the J call TRBJ2-2, with D tentatively TRBD1 or TRBD2 (5 bases each). CDR1 and CDR2 from the germline V gene are MNHEY and SMNVEV (reference sequence). The CDR3 runs to 16 residues. V lost 6 bases to trimming and J lost 4 bases, with 18 bases between them.

V is TRBV7-2 and J is TRBJ2-3, with 7 nucleotides matching TRBD2. Unmatched junction bases numbered 6, after V lost 1 base and J lost 5 bases. CDR1 is SGHTA, CDR2 FQGNSA, per germline. CDR3 length: 15 amino acids. This CDR3 reads CASSLVGGSGDTQYF. CDR3 DNA: TGTGCCAGCAGCTTAGTGGGCGGGAGTGGAGATACGCAGTATTTT.

This chain joins TRBV7-3 and TRBJ2-1; 8 bases fit TRBD1. CDR3 length equals 16 residues. Germline lookup yields CDR1 SGHTA and CDR2 FQGTGA. Trimming cost V 4 bases and J 4 bases; bases outside gene matches: 9. The CDR3 nucleotides read TGTGCCAGCAGCTCCAGCGGGCAGGGGGCATACAATGAGCAGTTCTTC. It specifies CASSSSGQGAYNEQFF.

The CDR3: CASSVGLEETQYF. CDR3 DNA: TGTGCCAGCAGCGTAGGTCTGGAAGAGACCCAGTACTTC. The rearrangement joins TRBV9 to TRBJ2-5; no definite D call. The V end lost 0 bases, the J end lost 3 bases, and 6 bases lay between the germline ends. This CDR3 comprises 13 residues. Germline CDR1 SGDLS, CDR2 YYNGEE. Filled out from reference TRBV9 and TRBJ2-5, the complete variable domain reads DSGVTQTPKHLITATGQRVTLRCSPRSGDLSVYWYQQSLDQGLQFLIQYYNGEERAKGNILERFSAQQFPDLHSELNLSSLELGDSALYFCASSVGLEETQYFGPGTRLLVL.

This clone occurred a few times. CDR3 sequence reads: CASSLEESHPNTIYF. The CDR3 DNA sequence: TGTGCCAGCTCACTCGAGGAGTCACATCCAAACACCATATATTTT. The J gene is TRBJ1-3, the V gene TRBV18; D is unclear. CDR3 length: 15 residues. Per germline, CDR1 KGHSH and CDR2 LQKENI. V was cut by 4 bases and J by 6 bases, with 16 bases left in between.

CDR3 bases: TGTGCCTGGAGTGTAGGGGTTAACTCCTATGGCTACACCTTC. It encodes CAWSVGVNSYGYTF. V and J are TRBV30 and TRBJ1-2; tentative D call: TRBD1 (5 bases). The V end was cut by 0 bases, the J end by 4 bases, with 12 bases between. The CDR3 runs 14 residues. Germline V gene sequence: CDR1 GTSNPN, CDR2 SVGIG (reference sequence).

The chain recombines TRBV20-1 with TRBJ2-3; D is unclear. Deletions cut 3 bases from V and 6 bases from J, with 7 bases between. Germline values: CDR1 DFQATT, CDR2 SNEGSKA (reference sequence). The CDR3 spans 11 residues. This chain's CDR3 is CSASLADTQYF. In DNA form, the CDR3 reads TGCAGTGCTAGTCTCGCGGATACGCAGTATTTT.

The chain joins TRBV28 to TRBJ2-1; 7 nucleotides line up with TRBD2. Germline-derived CDR1 and CDR2 are MDHEN and SYDVKM. The CDR3 spans 15 residues. The trim removed 5 bases at V and 3 bases at J, leaving 7 bases unmatched. The CDR3: CASSRAGVLYNEQFF. CDR3 DNA: TGTGCCAGCAGTCGGGCGGGAGTCCTCTACAATGAGCAGTTCTTC. The entire variable domain, with the rest obtained from reference TRBV28 and TRBJ2-1, is as follows: DVKVTQSSRYLVKRTGEKVFLECVQDMDHENMFWYRQDPGLGLRLIYFSYDVKMKEKGDIPEGYSVSREKKERFSLILESASTNQTSMYLCASSRAGVLYNEQFFGPGTRLTVL.

V usage is TRBV5-5 and J usage is TRBJ2-6; unclear D gene. The germline V gene has CDR1 SGHKS and CDR2 YYEKEE (reference sequence). The CDR3 sequence is 13 residues long. V gave up 1 base and J gave up 3 bases, with 2 bases separating them. In nucleotides, the CDR3 is TGTGCCAGCAGCTTGAATGGGGCCAACGTCCTGACTTTC. Protein: CASSLNGANVLTF.

This sequence joins TRBV27 and TRBJ1-3; D unresolved. The V and J ends lost 5 bases and 8 bases respectively, with 22 bases between them. Germline CDR1 MNHEY, CDR2 SMNVEV (reference sequence). The CDR3 contains 16 residues. CDR3 in amino acids: CASSPSSLFSEDTIYF. CDR3 nucleotides: TGTGCCAGCAGTCCGTCGTCCCTCTTTTCAGAGGACACCATATATTTT.

DNA of the CDR3: TGCAGCGGCAGGGACAACACTGAAGCTTTCTTT. Translation: CSGRDNTEAFF. The rearrangement joins TRBV29-1 to TRBJ1-1, with TRBD1 as a possible D gene (5 bases). The CDR3 loop spans 11 amino acids. V lost 7 bases to trimming and J lost 2 bases, with 8 bases between them. CDR1 and CDR2 (germline): SQVTM, ANQGSEA.

The chain uses TRBV29-1 and TRBJ2-7; 7 bases agree with TRBD2. Germline CDR1 SQVTM, CDR2 ANQGSEA. The CDR3 has 16 residues. V lost 1 base to trimming and J lost 2 bases; unmatched junction nucleotides: 11. CDR3 DNA: TGCAGCGTTGAAGGAGGAGCGGGGCGGATGACCTACGAGCAGTACTTC. Translating gives CSVEGGAGRMTYEQYF.

This clone was found once. V gene TRBV7-9 combines with J gene TRBJ2-5; D remains ambiguous. Germline V CDR1 and CDR2: SEHNR, FQNEAQ (reference sequence). Trimming stripped 4 bases from V and 3 bases from J, with 9 bases between. The CDR3 has 13 amino acids. As DNA, the CDR3 is TGTGCCAGCAGCTCCCCCCGGGAAGAGACCCAGTACTTC. Its protein is CASSSPREETQYF.

The V call is TRBV4-1, the J call TRBJ2-5, with D possibly being TRBD2 (5 bases). Between the trimmed V and J ends, which lost 6 bases and 1 base, there was a span of 12 bases. Germline assignment: CDR1 MGHRA and CDR2 YSYEKL. The CDR3 length is 14 residues. DNA of the CDR3: TGCGCCAGCAGACCATTTGGAGGCCAAGAGACCCAGTACTTC. Protein sequence: CASRPFGGQETQYF.

J is TRBJ1-5 and V is TRBV19, with 8 bases aligning to TRBD1. The CDR3 has 15 amino acids. CDR1 and CDR2 (germline): LNHDA, SQIVND (reference sequence). V was pared by 9 bases and J by 6 bases, with 13 bases of the junction left unmatched. CDR3 bases: TGTGCCAGCCGCCGACTCGGACAGGGAGGTCAGCCCCAGCATTTT. Amino acid sequence: CASRRLGQGGQPQHF. The whole variable domain, remainder taken from reference TRBV19 and TRBJ1-5, is DGGITQSPKYLFRKEGQNVTLSCEQNLNHDAMYWYRQDPGQGLRLIYYSQIVNDFQKGDIAEGYSVSREKKESFPLTVTSAQKNPTAFYLCASRRLGQGGQPQHFGDGTRLSIL.